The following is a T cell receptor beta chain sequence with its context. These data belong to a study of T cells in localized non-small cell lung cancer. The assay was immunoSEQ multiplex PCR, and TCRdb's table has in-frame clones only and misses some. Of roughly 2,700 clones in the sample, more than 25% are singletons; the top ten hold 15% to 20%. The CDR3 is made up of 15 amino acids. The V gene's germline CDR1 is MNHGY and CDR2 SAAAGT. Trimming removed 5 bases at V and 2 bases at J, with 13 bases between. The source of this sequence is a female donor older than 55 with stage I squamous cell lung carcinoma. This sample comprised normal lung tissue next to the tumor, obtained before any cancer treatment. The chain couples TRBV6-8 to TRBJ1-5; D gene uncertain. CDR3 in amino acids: CASSVRSAGNQPQHF. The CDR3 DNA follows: TGTGCCAGCAGTGTGCGGTCTGCGGGCAATCAGCCCCAGCATTTT.